Listed here are 18 T cell receptor beta chains from one sample, sequenced in a study of T-cell reconstitution after alpha-beta-depleted transplantation in children. Unique molecular identifiers were incorporated during preparation of the TCRbeta library. Each CDR3 protein gets one entry after TCRdb re-called the PCR reads with MiXCR. The table records around 670,000 distinct CDR3 sequences, over 10% of them present only once. This sample comprised PBMCs, obtained before TCRalphabeta/CD19-depleted stem cell transplant. The source is a girl aged 2-10 years with congenital amegakaryocytic thrombocytopenia, due to receive a stem cell transplant.

This clonotype has ten or more counts. The gene calls are TRBV5-1 and TRBJ2-3; D call uncertain. With 0 bases removed from V and 0 bases from J, the gap between germline ends came to 11 bases. CDR1 is SGHRS, CDR2 YFSETQ, per germline. This CDR3 comprises 16 residues. The CDR3, as DNA: TGCGCCAGCAGCTTGGAGCCCAGGTACAGCACAGATACGCAGTATTTT. It encodes CASSLEPRYSTDTQYF.

This clonotype has at least ten counts. V gene TRBV20-1 combines with J gene TRBJ2-5; TRBD1 matches 7 bases. V gave up 2 bases and J gave up 7 bases; unmatched junction bases: 7. The CDR3 has 13 residues. The V gene's germline CDR1 is DFQATT and CDR2 SNEGSKA (reference sequence). Here the CDR3 reads CSARRQGERTQYF. CDR3 DNA sequence: TGCAGTGCTAGAAGACAGGGAGAAAGGACCCAGTACTTC.

This clonotype was detected a few times. The chain is built from TRBV7-9 and TRBJ2-1; 7 bases agree with TRBD1. Trimming cost V 5 bases and J 8 bases; bases outside gene matches: 3. The CDR3 spans 12 residues. Looked up from germline, CDR1 is SEHNR and CDR2 is FQNEAQ (reference sequence). Here the CDR3 reads CASSTDRDEQFF. Written as DNA, the CDR3 is TGTGCCAGCAGCACAGACAGGGATGAGCAGTTCTTC. The full variable domain, rest sourced from reference TRBV7-9 and TRBJ2-1, is DTGVSQNPRHKITKRGQNVTFRCDPISEHNRLYWYRQTLGQGPEFLTYFQNEAQLEKSRLLSDRFSAERPKGSFSTLEIQRTEQGDSAMYLCASSTDRDEQFFGPGTRLTVL.

This clonotype showed up many times. The V gene is TRBV5-1, the J gene TRBJ2-1; TRBD1 matches at 7 bases. Trimming took 4 bases from V and 0 from J; bases not matched to a gene: 4. The CDR3 consists of 15 residues. Germline CDR1 SGHRS, CDR2 YFSETQ. The CDR3 DNA reads as TGCGCCAGCAGCAAAGGACAGGCCTCCTACAATGAGCAGTTCTTC. This codes for CASSKGQASYNEQFF. The variable domain in full, completed from reference TRBV5-1 and TRBJ2-1, reads KAGVTQTPRYLIKTRGQQVTLSCSPISGHRSVSWYQQTPGQGLQFLFEYFSETQRNKGNFPGRFSGRQFSNSRSEMNVSTLELGDSALYLCASSKGQASYNEQFFGPGTRLTVL.

This rearrangement joins TRBV5-1 to TRBJ2-1; D tentatively reads TRBD1 or TRBD2 (5 bases each). Deletions cut 4 bases from V and 7 bases from J, with 12 bases between. This CDR3 comprises 13 residues. CDR1 SGHRS and CDR2 YFSETQ come from the germline V gene. Here the CDR3 DNA reads TGCGCCAGCAGCCCGGGATGGGGGAATGAGCAGTTCTTC. Translated, it gives CASSPGWGNEQFF.

This clonotype was recorded a few times. V gene TRBV20-1 combines with J gene TRBJ2-5, with TRBD2 as a possible D gene (5 bases). The germline V gene has CDR1 DFQATT and CDR2 SNEGSKA (reference sequence). CDR3 length equals 15 residues. V was cut by 6 bases and J by 4 bases, with 21 bases left in between. CDR3 nucleotide sequence: TGCAGTGCCGCCCCTGGACTCAACCCTGGAGAGACCCAGTACTTC. This sequence encodes CSAAPGLNPGETQYF.

The genes are TRBV2 and TRBJ1-1; no firm D call. V gave up 3 bases and J gave up 4 bases, with 9 bases separating them. Germline CDR1 is SNHLY and CDR2 is FYNNEI. The CDR3 loop spans 13 amino acids. The CDR3 sequence: CASSENTRTEAFF. Here the CDR3 DNA reads TGTGCCAGCAGTGAGAACACCCGCACTGAAGCTTTCTTT. Full variable domain (remainder filled in from reference TRBV2 and TRBJ1-1): EPEVTQTPSHQVTQMGQEVILRCVPISNHLYFYWYRQILGQKVEFLVSFYNNEISEKSEIFDDQFSVERPDGSNFTLKIRSTKLEDSAMYFCASSENTRTEAFFGQGTRLTVV.

This clonotype was recorded many times. The rearrangement uses TRBV29-1 and TRBJ2-7; D is unclear. Germline V lookup: CDR1 SQVTM, CDR2 ANQGSEA. The CDR3 spans 13 residues. V was trimmed by 1 base and J by 2 bases, leaving 9 bases between them. The DNA for the CDR3 is TGCAGCGTTGAAGGGACCGAAACCTACGAGCAGTACTTC. It encodes CSVEGTETYEQYF.

This clonotype was observed a handful of times. The rearrangement uses TRBV7-8 and TRBJ2-5; TRBD2 might be the D (6 bases). The length of the CDR3 is 14 residues. In germline, CDR1 is SGHVS, CDR2 FQNEAQ. Between the trimmed V and J ends, which lost 3 bases and 4 bases, there was a span of 12 bases. The CDR3 bases are TGTGCCAGCAGCTTGGCGGGACCAGGAGAGACCCAGTACTTC. Its translation is CASSLAGPGETQYF.

There are many counts of this clonotype. CDR3 region: CASSLAPDRSYEQYF. DNA for the CDR3: TGTGCCAGCAGCTTAGCTCCGGACAGATCCTACGAGCAGTACTTC. The chain joins TRBV7-6 to TRBJ2-7; perhaps TRBD1 as D (6 bases). Trimming took off 0 bases at V and 1 base at J, with 10 bases between the two ends. Germline V gene sequence: CDR1 SGHVS, CDR2 FNYEAQ. The CDR3 runs to 15 residues.

The chain combines TRBV20-1 with TRBJ2-5, with TRBD2 matching over 8 bases. The CDR3 is 16 amino acids. Trimming cost V 4 bases and J 1 base; bases outside gene matches: 11. Germline CDR1 reads DFQATT; CDR2 reads SNEGSKA (reference sequence). The CDR3 reads CSAKTQRELFQETQYF. CDR3 bases: TGCAGTGCTAAAACTCAGCGGGAGCTATTCCAAGAGACCCAGTACTTC.

The CDR3 spells CASSLSAGGGTEAFF. CDR3 DNA sequence: TGTGCCAGCAGCTTGAGTGCTGGGGGAGGCACTGAAGCTTTCTTT. The chain links TRBV7-9 to TRBJ1-1; D perhaps matches TRBD1 (5 bases). Germline values: CDR1 SEHNR, CDR2 FQNEAQ (reference sequence). The CDR3 is 15 amino acids. The V and J ends lost 3 bases and 4 bases respectively, with 15 bases between them.

This clonotype was recorded a few times. The chain carries TRBV20-1 and TRBJ2-7; D is ambiguous. CDR3 length: 13 amino acids. Trimming removed 0 bases at V and 0 bases at J, with 6 bases between. The V gene's germline CDR1 is DFQATT and CDR2 SNEGSKA (reference sequence). The CDR3, as DNA: TGCAGTGCTAGAGACAGGACCTCCTACGAGCAGTACTTC. Its translation: CSARDRTSYEQYF.

As concerns this clonotype: This may arise from a read error, as a much more abundant clone is one base away. The chain couples TRBV20-1 to TRBJ1-2; D ambiguous. The CDR3 runs to 12 residues. Deletions cut 4 bases from V and 8 bases from J, with 14 bases between. The germline CDR1 and CDR2 sequences are DFQATT and SNEGSKA (reference sequence). Written as DNA, the CDR3 is TGCAGTGCTAAAGAGGGTCCAGAGGGCTACACCTTC. Its translation: CSAKEGPEGYTF.

This clonotype was recorded a few times. The V call is TRBV20-1, the J call TRBJ2-1, with D maybe TRBD2 (6 bases). The CDR3 length is 12 residues. With 6 bases removed from V and 7 bases from J, the gap between germline ends came to 13 bases. Germline CDR1 reads DFQATT; CDR2 reads SNEGSKA (reference sequence). The CDR3 nucleotides are TGCAGTGCGCGGGGACTTCAGAATGAGCAGTTCTTC. Translating gives CSARGLQNEQFF.

A few counts support this clonotype. The chain uses TRBV5-1 and TRBJ2-3, with TRBD2 matching 13 bases. The CDR3 sequence is 16 residues long. The V and J ends lost 2 bases and 4 bases, in that order; junction bases with no gene match: 4. The germline V gene encodes CDR1 SGHRS and CDR2 YFSETQ. The CDR3 sequence is CASSLGLAGAADTQYF. Here the CDR3 DNA reads TGCGCCAGCAGCTTAGGACTAGCGGGAGCGGCAGATACGCAGTATTTT.

This clonotype was counted between two and nine times. The chain couples TRBV28 to TRBJ1-3; D remains ambiguous. V lost 3 bases and J lost 8, with 11 bases in between. CDR3 length: 13 amino acids. In germline, CDR1 is MDHEN, CDR2 SYDVKM. CDR3 region: CASSLQSGYTIYF. CDR3 nucleotide sequence: TGTGCCAGCAGTTTGCAATCAGGATACACCATATATTTT.

The chain is built from TRBV4-1 and TRBJ1-3, with D maybe TRBD1 (5 bases). CDR3 length: 19 amino acids. V lost 3 bases and J 8 bases, leaving 29 bases between the germline ends. The V gene's germline CDR1 is MGHRA and CDR2 YSYEKL. This CDR3 reads CASSHQRGQGVLGRDTIYF. The CDR3 DNA reads as TGCGCCAGCAGCCACCAGCGAGGGCAGGGTGTTTTGGGTCGGGACACCATATATTTT.